The T cell receptor (beta chain) described here comes from a study of identical twins. Findings of the study overall: Partial confounding of zero-insertion analyses by invariant MAIT and iNKT cells was possible. Fewer insertions were carried by abundant cord blood beta clonotypes, but none was seen in memory repertoires. Its conclusions, products of cross-sectional statistical analysis, did not come from following the same donors.

TCRdb reprocessed the 5' RACE reads with MiXCR, giving one entry per CDR3 protein. This table has under 350,000 distinct CDR3 sequences, nearly 9.5% appearing once. This clonotype was seen a handful of times. No antigen is known for it. Germline V gene sequence: CDR1 LGHNA, CDR2 YSLEER. The CDR3 sequence is 16 residues long. The ends were cut back, 1 base at V and 5 bases at J, with 17 bases in the middle. This same sample was also taken into another study, of yellow fever vaccine responses in identical twins.

What was sequenced was CD8+ T cells sorted from blood. The chain is built from TRBV4-3 and TRBJ1-1, with D perhaps matching TRBD1 (6 bases). This clonotype was obtained from a woman aged 18-29 years in good health. The CDR3 sequence is CASSQGGATQGTEAFF. CDR3 coding DNA: TGCGCCAGCAGCCAAGGCGGGGCCACCCAGGGGACTGAAGCTTTCTTT.